This T cell receptor beta chain was found in a study of T cell responses to AZD1222 COVID-19 vaccine. Notes on the study in general: Donors, mostly white British, included more females; clonal diversity was possibly underestimated.

Trimming stripped 4 bases from V and 3 bases from J, with 10 bases between. Germline CDR1 MGHRA, CDR2 YSYEKL. The CDR3 runs to 13 residues. Sequencing was performed with immunoSEQ multiplex PCR; in TCRdb, only in-frame clones are kept and a portion is missing. Of about 130,000 clones in the sample, about 87% were seen once. Of note for this clone: Its target is unknown.

The source was peripheral blood, collected on day 0 of AZD1222 vaccination. The TCR sequence derives from an adult in good health. The V call is TRBV4-1, the J call TRBJ2-7; either TRBD1 or TRBD2 may supply D (5 bases each). The CDR3 region is CASSPQGVYEQYF. The DNA of the CDR3 is TGCGCCAGCAGCCCCCAGGGAGTCTACGAGCAGTACTTC.